This T cell receptor (beta chain) appears in the sequencing data of a study of PD-L1 blockade in urothelial cancer. Clones were read by immunoSEQ multiplex PCR, and TCRdb kept only the in-frame ones, dropping some. The table lists tens of thousands of clones, about four fifths of them singletons. Trimming cost V 1 base and J 6 bases, with 9 bases left between them. Germline V gene data show CDR1 as SNHLY and CDR2 as FYNNEI. The CDR3 runs to 14 residues. Time point described: pretreatment peripheral blood. The source of this sequence is a man between 65 and 80 years old with urothelial cancer. The rearrangement uses TRBV2 and TRBJ1-4, with a weak D call TRBD1 (5 bases). Specimen: PBMCs, collected around atezolizumab (anti-PD-L1) treatment. The CDR3 DNA follows: TGTGCCAGCAGTGAAGGGGGGGGGTATGAAAAACTGTTTTTT. The encoded protein is CASSEGGGYEKLFF.